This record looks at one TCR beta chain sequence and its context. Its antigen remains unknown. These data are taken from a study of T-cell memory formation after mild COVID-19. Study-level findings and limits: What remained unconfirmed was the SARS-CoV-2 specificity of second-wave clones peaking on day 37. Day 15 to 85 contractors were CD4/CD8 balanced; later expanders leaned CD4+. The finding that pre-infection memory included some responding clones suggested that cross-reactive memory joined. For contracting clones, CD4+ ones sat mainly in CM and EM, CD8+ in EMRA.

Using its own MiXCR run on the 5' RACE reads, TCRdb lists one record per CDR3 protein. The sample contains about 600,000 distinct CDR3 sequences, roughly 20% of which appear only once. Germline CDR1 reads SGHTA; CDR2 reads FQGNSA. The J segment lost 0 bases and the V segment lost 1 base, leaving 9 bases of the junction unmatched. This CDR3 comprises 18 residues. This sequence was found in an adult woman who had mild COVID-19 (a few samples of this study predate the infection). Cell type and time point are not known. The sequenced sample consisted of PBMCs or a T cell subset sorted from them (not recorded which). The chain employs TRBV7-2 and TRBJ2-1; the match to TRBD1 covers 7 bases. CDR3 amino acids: CASSLGDRARVSYNEQFF. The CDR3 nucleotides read TGTGCCAGCAGCTTAGGAGACAGGGCAAGGGTCTCCTACAATGAGCAGTTCTTC.